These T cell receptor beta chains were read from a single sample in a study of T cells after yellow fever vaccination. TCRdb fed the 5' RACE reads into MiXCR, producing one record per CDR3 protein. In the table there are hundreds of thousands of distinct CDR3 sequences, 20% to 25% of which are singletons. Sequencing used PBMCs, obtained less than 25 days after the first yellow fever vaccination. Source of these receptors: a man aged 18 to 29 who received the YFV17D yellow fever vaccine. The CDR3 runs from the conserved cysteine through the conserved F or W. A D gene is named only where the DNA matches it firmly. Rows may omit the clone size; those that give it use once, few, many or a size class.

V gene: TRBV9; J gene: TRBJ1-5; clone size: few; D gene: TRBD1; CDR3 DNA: TGTGCCAGCAGCGAGGGACAGGGAGGTAGCAATCAGCCCCAGCATTTT; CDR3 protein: CASSEGQGGSNQPQHF
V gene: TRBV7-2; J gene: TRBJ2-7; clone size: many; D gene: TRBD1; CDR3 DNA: TGTGCCAGCAGCTTAGTGGGGACAGGGGGCCGGGGGGGGCAGTACTTC; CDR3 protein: CASSLVGTGGRGGQYF
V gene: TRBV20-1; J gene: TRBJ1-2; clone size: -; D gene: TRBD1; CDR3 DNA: TGCAGTGCCCGGACAGGGGATGGCTACACCTTC; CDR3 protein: CSARTGDGYTF
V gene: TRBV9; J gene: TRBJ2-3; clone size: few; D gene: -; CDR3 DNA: TGTGCCAGCAGCGGGAGGGGGGAGACAGGGCTCACAGATACGCAGTATTTT; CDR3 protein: CASSGRGETGLTDTQYF
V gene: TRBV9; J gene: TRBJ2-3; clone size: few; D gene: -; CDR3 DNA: TGTGCCAGCAGCGGCCCGGGCAACCCCCCAGATACGCAGTATTTT; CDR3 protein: CASSGPGNPPDTQYF
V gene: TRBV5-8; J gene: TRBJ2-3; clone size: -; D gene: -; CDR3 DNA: TGTGCCGCGAGGGGGGGCCACCATACGCAGTATTTT; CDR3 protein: CAARGGHHTQYF
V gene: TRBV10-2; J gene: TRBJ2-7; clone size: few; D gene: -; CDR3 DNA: TGCGCCAGCAGTGAGTCTGAGGCCCCCGGGGAGCAGTACTTC; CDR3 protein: CASSESEAPGEQYF
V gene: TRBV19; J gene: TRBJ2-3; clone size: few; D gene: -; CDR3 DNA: TGTGCCAGTAGTATAGATCCTAGCATAGTAGCTACGCAGTATTTT; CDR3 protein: CASSIDPSIVATQYF
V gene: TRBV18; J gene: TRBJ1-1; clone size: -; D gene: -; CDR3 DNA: TGTGCCAGCTCACCACACACTGAAGCTTTCTTT; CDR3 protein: CASSPHTEAFF
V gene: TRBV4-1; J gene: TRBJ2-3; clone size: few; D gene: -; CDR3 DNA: TGCGCCACCAGCGGGCGGTGGGTGACAGATACGCAGTATTTT; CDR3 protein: CATSGRWVTDTQYF
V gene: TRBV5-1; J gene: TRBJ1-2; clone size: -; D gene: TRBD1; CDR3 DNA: TGCGCCAGCAGCTTGGGGGACAGGGGGATAGAAGGCTACACCTTC; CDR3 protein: CASSLGDRGIEGYTF
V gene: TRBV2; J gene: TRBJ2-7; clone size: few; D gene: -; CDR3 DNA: TGTGCCAGCTTTATACGCTCAGGGGGTGGAGGGTACGAGCAGTACTTC; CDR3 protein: CASFIRSGGGGYEQYF
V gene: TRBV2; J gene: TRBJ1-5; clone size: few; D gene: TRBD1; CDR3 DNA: TGTGCCAGCAGACTTCCGGGACAGAGACCATATGGCAATCAGCCCCAGCATTTT; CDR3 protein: CASRLPGQRPYGNQPQHF
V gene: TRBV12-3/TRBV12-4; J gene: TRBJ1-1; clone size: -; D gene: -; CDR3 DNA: TGTGCCAGCAGACGCGATTACCCCTTAGACACTGAAGCTTTCTTT; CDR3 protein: CASRRDYPLDTEAFF
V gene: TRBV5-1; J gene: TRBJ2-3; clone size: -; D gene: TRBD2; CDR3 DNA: TGCGCCAGCAGCCCTAGCGGGGGGGCCCCAGATACGCAGTATTTT; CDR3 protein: CASSPSGGAPDTQYF
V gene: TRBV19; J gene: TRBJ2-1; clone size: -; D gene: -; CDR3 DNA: TGTGCCAGTAGTGGGCCCCCGAATGAGCAGTTCTTC; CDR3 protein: CASSGPPNEQFF
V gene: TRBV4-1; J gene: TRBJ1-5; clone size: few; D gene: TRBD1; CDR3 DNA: TGCGCCAGCAGACCCACAGGGGGCATCAATCAGCCCCAGCATTTT; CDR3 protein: CASRPTGGINQPQHF
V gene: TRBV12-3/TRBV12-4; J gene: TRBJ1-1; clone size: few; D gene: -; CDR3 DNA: TGTGCCAGCGGCCACAGTACGAACACTGAAGCTTTCTTT; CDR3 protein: CASGHSTNTEAFF
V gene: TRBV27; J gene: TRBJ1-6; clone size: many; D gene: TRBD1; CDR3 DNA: TGTGCCAGCGCGGACAGGAATTCACCCCTCCACTTT; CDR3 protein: CASADRNSPLHF
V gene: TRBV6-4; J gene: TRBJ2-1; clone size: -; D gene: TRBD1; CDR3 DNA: TGTGCCAGCAGTGTCCGGACAGGGTTCTATGAGCAGTTCTTC; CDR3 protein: CASSVRTGFYEQFF
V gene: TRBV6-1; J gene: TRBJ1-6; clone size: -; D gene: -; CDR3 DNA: TGTGCCAGCAAACGGAGCTCCTATAATTCACCCCTCCACTTT; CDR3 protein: CASKRSSYNSPLHF
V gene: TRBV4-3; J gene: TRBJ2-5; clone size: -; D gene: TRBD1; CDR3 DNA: TGCGCCAGCAGCCAAGACTTTGGACAGGGAGAGACCCAGTACTTC; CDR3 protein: CASSQDFGQGETQYF
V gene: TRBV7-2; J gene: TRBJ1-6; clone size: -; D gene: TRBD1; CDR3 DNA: TGTGCCAGCAGCTTCACCGGGACAGTTAATTCACCCCTCCACTTT; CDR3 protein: CASSFTGTVNSPLHF
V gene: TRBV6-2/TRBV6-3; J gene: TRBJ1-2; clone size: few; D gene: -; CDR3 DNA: TGTGCCATCCGAACAGGCGGCAACTATGGCTACACCTTC; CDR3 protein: CAIRTGGNYGYTF
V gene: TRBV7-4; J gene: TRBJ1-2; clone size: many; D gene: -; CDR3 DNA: TGTGCCAGCAGCTGCTGCGGCTACACCTTC; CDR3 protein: CASSCCGYTF
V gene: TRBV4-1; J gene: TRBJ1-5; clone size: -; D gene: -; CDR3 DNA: TGCGCCAGCAGCCAAGGACCCCAGGTTCCAGGTTATAGCAATCAGCCCCAGCATTTT; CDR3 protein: CASSQGPQVPGYSNQPQHF
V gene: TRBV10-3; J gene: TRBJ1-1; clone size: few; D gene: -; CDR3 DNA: TGTGCCATCAGTGGGAAGCTTGACACTGAAGCTTTCTTT; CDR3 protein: CAISGKLDTEAFF
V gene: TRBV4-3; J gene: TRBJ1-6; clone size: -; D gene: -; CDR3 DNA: TGCGCCAGCAGCCAAGCCCCCGGCGACTCCTATAATTCACCCCTCCACTTT; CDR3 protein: CASSQAPGDSYNSPLHF
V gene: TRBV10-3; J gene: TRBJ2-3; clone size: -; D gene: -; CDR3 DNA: TGTGCCATCTCGAGCACGGGACGGATAAGAACAGATACGCAGTATTTT; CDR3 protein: CAISSTGRIRTDTQYF
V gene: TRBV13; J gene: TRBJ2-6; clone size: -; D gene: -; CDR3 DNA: TGTGCCAGCAGCGGGGGAAGCTCTGGGGCCAACGTCCTGACTTTC; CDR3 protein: CASSGGSSGANVLTF
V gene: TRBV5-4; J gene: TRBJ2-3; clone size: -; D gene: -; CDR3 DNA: TGTGCCAGCAGCTTCCCCACAGATACGCAGTATTTT; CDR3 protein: CASSFPTDTQYF
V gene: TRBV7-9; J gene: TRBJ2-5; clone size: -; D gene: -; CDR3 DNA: TGTGCCAGCAGCTTAGGTGACCAAACCGGAGAGACCCAGTACTTC; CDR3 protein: CASSLGDQTGETQYF
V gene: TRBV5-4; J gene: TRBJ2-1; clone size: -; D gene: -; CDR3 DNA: TGTGCCAGCAGCCCAACGGCAGGGAATGAGCAGTTCTTC; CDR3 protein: CASSPTAGNEQFF
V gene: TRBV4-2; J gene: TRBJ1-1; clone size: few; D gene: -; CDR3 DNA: TGTGCCAGCAGCCAAGCAAGGGGGGGAGAGACTGAAGCTTTCTTT; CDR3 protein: CASSQARGGETEAFF
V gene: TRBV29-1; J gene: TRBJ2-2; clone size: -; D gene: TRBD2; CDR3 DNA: TGCAGCGTTGGAGCGGGGGTAGCGCCCAACACCGGGGAGCTGTTTTTT; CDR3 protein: CSVGAGVAPNTGELFF
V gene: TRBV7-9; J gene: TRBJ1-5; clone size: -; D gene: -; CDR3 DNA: TGTGCCAGCAGCCCGACCGCGGCAGGCAATCAGCCCCAGCATTTT; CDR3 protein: CASSPTAAGNQPQHF
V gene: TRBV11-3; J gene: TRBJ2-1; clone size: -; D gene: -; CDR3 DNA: TGTGCCAGCTCCGAACAGGGAGGTGGGAACAATGAGCAGTTCTTC; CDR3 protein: CASSEQGGGNNEQFF
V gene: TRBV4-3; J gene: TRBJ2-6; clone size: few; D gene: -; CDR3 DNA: TGCGCCAGCAGTCCCTTGGGTGGGGGGGCCAACGTCCTGACTTTC; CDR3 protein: CASSPLGGGANVLTF
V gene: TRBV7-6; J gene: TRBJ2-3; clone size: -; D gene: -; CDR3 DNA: TGTGCCAGCAGCCCCGCCACGGGGGATACGCAGTATTTT; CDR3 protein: CASSPATGDTQYF
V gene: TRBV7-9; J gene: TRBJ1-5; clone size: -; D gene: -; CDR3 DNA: TGTGCCTCTTCAGGGGAGTCCAATCAGCCCCAGCATTTT; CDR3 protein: CASSGESNQPQHF
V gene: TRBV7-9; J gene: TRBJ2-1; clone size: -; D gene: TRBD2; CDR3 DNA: TGTGCCAGCAGCTTAGGTGGACTAGCGAACAATGAGCAGTTCTTC; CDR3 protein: CASSLGGLANNEQFF
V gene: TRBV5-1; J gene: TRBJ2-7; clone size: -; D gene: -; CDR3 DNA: TGCGCCAGCAGCTACCTGACAGGCTCCTACGAGCAGTACTTC; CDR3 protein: CASSYLTGSYEQYF
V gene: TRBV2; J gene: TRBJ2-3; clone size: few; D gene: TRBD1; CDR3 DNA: TGTGCCAGTCTCCGGGACAGGGGTACAGATACGCAGTATTTT; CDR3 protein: CASLRDRGTDTQYF
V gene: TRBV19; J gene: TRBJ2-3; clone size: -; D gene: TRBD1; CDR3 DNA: TGTGCCAGTAGGAACAGGGGGCTGAGCACAGATACGCAGTATTTT; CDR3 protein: CASRNRGLSTDTQYF
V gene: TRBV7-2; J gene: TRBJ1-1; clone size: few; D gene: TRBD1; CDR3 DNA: TGTGCCAGCATCCCGCCCGGGACAGTGAACACTGAAGCTTTCTTT; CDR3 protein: CASIPPGTVNTEAFF
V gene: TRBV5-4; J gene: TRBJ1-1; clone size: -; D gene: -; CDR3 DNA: TGTGCCAGCAGCTTGTTGGGGGGAGGGAGGACTGAAGCTTTCTTT; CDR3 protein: CASSLLGGGRTEAFF
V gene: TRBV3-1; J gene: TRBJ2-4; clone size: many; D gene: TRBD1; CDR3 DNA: TGTGCCAGCAGCCCAGGACAGGGCCTAGCCAAAAACATTCAGTACTTC; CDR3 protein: CASSPGQGLAKNIQYF
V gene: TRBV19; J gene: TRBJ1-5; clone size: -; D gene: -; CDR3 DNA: TGTGCCAGTACTGAGGCCCGTCAGCCCCAGCATTTT; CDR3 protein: CASTEARQPQHF
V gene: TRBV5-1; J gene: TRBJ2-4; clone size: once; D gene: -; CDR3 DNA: TGCGCCAGCAGCTTATGGGGGCACCAAAACATTCAGTACTTC; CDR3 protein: CASSLWGHQNIQYF
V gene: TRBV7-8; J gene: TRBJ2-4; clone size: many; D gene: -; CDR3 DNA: TGTGCCAGCAGCGGAGGCCAGGACCGAAACATTCAGTACTTC; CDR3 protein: CASSGGQDRNIQYF
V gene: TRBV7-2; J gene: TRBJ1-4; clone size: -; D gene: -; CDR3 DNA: TGTGCCAGCAGCTCCGCACACGGAACAACTAATGAAAAACTGTTTTTT; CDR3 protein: CASSSAHGTTNEKLFF
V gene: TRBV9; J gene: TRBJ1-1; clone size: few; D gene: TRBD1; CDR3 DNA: TGTGCCAGCAGCCGACAGGGTCGCATGAACACTGAAGCTTTCTTT; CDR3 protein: CASSRQGRMNTEAFF
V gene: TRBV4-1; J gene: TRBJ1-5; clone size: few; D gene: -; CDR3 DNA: TGCGCCAGCAGCCCCGACCCCCTCAATCAGCCCCAGCATTTT; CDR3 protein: CASSPDPLNQPQHF
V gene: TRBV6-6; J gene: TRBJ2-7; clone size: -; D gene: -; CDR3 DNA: TGTGCCAGCAGGAATGGGGGCTACGAGCAGTACTTC; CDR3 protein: CASRNGGYEQYF
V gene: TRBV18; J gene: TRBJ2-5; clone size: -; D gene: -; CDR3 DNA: TGTGCCAGCTCACCACCGAGGTCAGGGACGGAGACCCAGTACTTC; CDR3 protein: CASSPPRSGTETQYF
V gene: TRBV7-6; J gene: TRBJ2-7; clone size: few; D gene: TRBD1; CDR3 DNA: TGTGCCAGCAGCTCCGCCGACAGGGGGTACTACGAGCAGTACTTC; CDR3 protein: CASSSADRGYYEQYF
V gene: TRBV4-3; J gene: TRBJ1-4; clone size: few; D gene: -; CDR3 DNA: TGCGCCAGCAGCCAAGATGGGAGGACGGGAGAAAAACTGTTTTTT; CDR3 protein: CASSQDGRTGEKLFF